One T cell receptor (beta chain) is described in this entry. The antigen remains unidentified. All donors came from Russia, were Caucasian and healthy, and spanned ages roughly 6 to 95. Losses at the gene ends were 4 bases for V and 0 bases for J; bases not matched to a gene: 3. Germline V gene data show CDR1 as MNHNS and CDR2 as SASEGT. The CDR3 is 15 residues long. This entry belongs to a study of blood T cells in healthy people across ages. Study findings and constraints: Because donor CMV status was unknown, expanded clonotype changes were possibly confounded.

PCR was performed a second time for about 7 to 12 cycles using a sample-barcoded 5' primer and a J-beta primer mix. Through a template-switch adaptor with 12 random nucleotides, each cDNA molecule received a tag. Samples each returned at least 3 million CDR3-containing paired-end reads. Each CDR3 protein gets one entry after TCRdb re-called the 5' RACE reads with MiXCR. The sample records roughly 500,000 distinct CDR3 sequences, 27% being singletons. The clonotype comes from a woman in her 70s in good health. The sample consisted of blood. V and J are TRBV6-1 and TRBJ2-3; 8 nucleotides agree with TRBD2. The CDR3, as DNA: TGTGCCAGCAGTGTCGGGGGGGGAAGCACAGATACGCAGTATTTT. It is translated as CASSVGGGSTDTQYF.